The T cell receptor (beta chain) described here comes from a study of cytomegalovirus exposure and HLA in healthy donors. The donors gave bone marrow, and they were healthy. Study conclusions and caveats: Through in vitro validation, three CMV-associated chains were shown to be specific for CMV antigens. The study designated about 180 TCR beta chains cytomegalovirus-associated.

Turning to this clone: Its antigen is not known.

PCR primers comprised 60 Vbeta and 13 Jbeta primers. Repertoires were generated with immunoSEQ multiplex PCR, while TCRdb's copy carries only in-frame clones and drops some. This table has about 210,000 clones, about four fifths appearing once. The clonotype originates from a woman between 50 and 59 years old in good health and CMV-seropositive. Sequenced material: PBMCs.

CDR3 in DNA: TGTGCCAGTAGCCCTACAGGGACTGAAGCTTTCTTT. Translated, it gives CASSPTGTEAFF. V and J are TRBV19 and TRBJ1-1; D might be TRBD1 (6 bases). The V and J ends lost 6 bases and 5 bases respectively, with 10 bases between them. The germline CDR1 and CDR2 sequences are LNHDA and SQIVND (reference sequence). The CDR3 loop spans 12 amino acids.